The 17 T cell receptor beta chains given below trace back to one sample, sequenced in a study of T-cell reconstitution after alpha-beta-depleted transplantation in children. It was with unique molecular identifiers that the TCRbeta library was prepared. A single record per CDR3 protein comes from TCRdb applying MiXCR to the PCR reads. The repertoire has about 190,000 distinct CDR3 sequences, about 6.3% of them found once; the top ten carry approximately 2.9%. The specimen comprised PBMCs from the stem cell graft donor, sampled from the stem cell graft. These receptors were taken from a human donor who donated a stem cell graft to a child with Wiskott-Aldrich syndrome.

This clonotype was seen repeatedly, ten times or more. The rearrangement links TRBV12-3 or TRBV12-4 to TRBJ1-1; 9 bases are shared with TRBD1. V lost 3 bases and J lost 5; bases outside the gene matches: 4. This CDR3 comprises 14 residues. The chain's CDR3 is CASSFSTGGTEAFF. The CDR3 DNA sequence: TGTGCCAGCAGTTTCTCGACAGGGGGGACTGAAGCTTTCTTT.

This clonotype has a handful of counts. V gene TRBV7-8 combines with J gene TRBJ2-4; 8 bases line up with TRBD1. The CDR3 is 14 residues long. After removal of 6 bases from V and 1 base from J, the junction contained 2 bases not matched to a gene. The germline gives CDR1 SGHVS, CDR2 FQNEAQ. This CDR3 is CASRPGGAKNIQYF. CDR3 sequence (DNA): TGTGCCAGCAGGCCAGGGGGCGCCAAAAACATTCAGTACTTC.

This clonotype was recorded at least ten times. The rearrangement uses TRBV5-1 and TRBJ2-1; TRBD2 aligns across 7 bases. CDR3 length equals 20 residues. Per the germline V gene, CDR1 is SGHRS and CDR2 is YFSETQ. With V trimmed by 4 bases and J by 0 bases, 19 bases remained unmatched. Here the CDR3 DNA reads TGCGCCAGCAGCGGAAACAAGCTACGGGGGGTAGTGAGCTCCTACAATGAGCAGTTCTTC. As protein: CASSGNKLRGVVSSYNEQFF.

This clonotype was picked up a small number of times. The gene calls are TRBV6-1 and TRBJ2-3; TRBD2 is a possible D gene (6 bases). Trimming shortened V by 7 bases and J by 6 bases, and 8 bases separated the two germline ends. This CDR3 has 11 residues. The germline V gene encodes CDR1 MNHNS and CDR2 SASEGT. As DNA, the CDR3 is TGTGCCAGCAAGGAGGGGGATACGCAGTATTTT. This sequence encodes CASKEGDTQYF.

At least ten counts were recorded for this clonotype. The chain recombines TRBV12-3 or TRBV12-4 with TRBJ2-7, with no clear D. Trimming stripped 2 bases from V and 4 bases from J, with 12 bases between. The CDR3 is 14 amino acids. CDR3 nucleotide sequence: TGTGCCAGCAGTTTATTTCGGAGCCCGTACGAGCAGTACTTC. This gives the protein CASSLFRSPYEQYF.

This clonotype came up many times. The chain carries TRBV7-2 and TRBJ1-6; D is perhaps TRBD1 (5 bases). The CDR3 loop spans 14 amino acids. Trimming removed 3 bases from V and 5 bases from J, with 8 bases in between. Germline-derived CDR1 and CDR2 are SGHTA and FQGNSA. The CDR3 is CASSLDTHNSPLHF. DNA of the CDR3: TGTGCCAGCAGCTTGGACACCCATAATTCACCCCTCCACTTT.

This chain links TRBV11-2 with TRBJ1-6; the D gene is possibly TRBD1 (6 bases). V dropped 0 bases and J dropped 4 bases, with 22 bases sitting between them. CDR1 SGHAT and CDR2 FQNNGV come from the germline V gene. The CDR3 extends over 20 amino acids. CDR3 nucleotide sequence: TGTGCCAGCAGCTTAGATAAGGGTCGAACAGGGATCCGTTATAATTCACCCCTCCACTTT. The encoded protein is CASSLDKGRTGIRYNSPLHF.

The V and J genes are TRBV28 and TRBJ1-1; weak D call: TRBD1 (5 bases). Germline CDR1 MDHEN, CDR2 SYDVKM. The ends were cut back, 2 bases at V and 4 bases at J, with 5 bases in the middle. The CDR3 has 12 amino acids. CDR3 DNA: TGTGCCAGCAGTTTAGGGGCCACTGAAGCTTTCTTT. It translates to CASSLGATEAFF.

The genes are TRBV20-1 and TRBJ2-7, with TRBD1 identical over 9 bases. This CDR3 is built from 15 residues. Germline values: CDR1 DFQATT, CDR2 SNEGSKA (reference sequence). The trim removed 0 bases at V and 1 base at J, leaving 4 bases unmatched. This CDR3 reads CSARDGTGLSYEQYF. CDR3 sequence (DNA): TGCAGTGCTAGAGATGGGACAGGGCTATCCTACGAGCAGTACTTC.

This clonotype has ten or more counts. As DNA, the CDR3 is TGCGCCAGCAGCCCGGGACCGGGAAGGGTCAATGAGCAGTTCTTC. This encodes CASSPGPGRVNEQFF. This chain uses TRBV5-1 with TRBJ2-1; D may correspond to TRBD1 or TRBD2 (5 bases each). CDR1 SGHRS and CDR2 YFSETQ come from the germline V gene. The V end lost 4 bases, the J end lost 6 bases, and 17 bases lay between the germline ends. The CDR3 consists of 15 residues. Looking up the rest from reference TRBV5-1 and TRBJ2-1 gives the full variable domain: KAGVTQTPRYLIKTRGQQVTLSCSPISGHRSVSWYQQTPGQGLQFLFEYFSETQRNKGNFPGRFSGRQFSNSRSEMNVSTLELGDSALYLCASSPGPGRVNEQFFGPGTRLTVL.

This clonotype was counted at least ten times. The V call is TRBV5-1, the J call TRBJ2-3; D is unresolved. Germline V gene sequence: CDR1 SGHRS, CDR2 YFSETQ. CDR3 length: 15 amino acids. Trimming left V 1 base short and J 2 bases short, with 11 bases between. CDR3 region: CASSLLGYYTDTQYF. The CDR3 DNA is TGCGCCAGCAGCTTGCTCGGGTATTACACAGATACGCAGTATTTT.

The sample holds many counts of this clonotype. This chain joins TRBV7-8 and TRBJ2-1; no firm D call. Germline CDR1 SGHVS, CDR2 FQNEAQ. This CDR3 region has 15 residues. V was clipped by 2 bases and J by 5 bases, with 13 bases between them. The CDR3, as DNA: TGTGCCAGCAGCTTACAGCCCCTACTGAACAATGAGCAGTTCTTC. Translating it yields CASSLQPLLNNEQFF.

This clonotype appeared many times. V and J are TRBV7-2 and TRBJ2-3; TRBD1 aligns across 9 bases. Trimming cost V 5 bases and J 7 bases; bases outside gene matches: 10. The germline V gene has CDR1 SGHTA and CDR2 FQGNSA. The CDR3 sequence is 15 residues long. CDR3: CASSRVPGQGNTQYF. The CDR3 DNA sequence: TGTGCCAGCAGCCGAGTCCCGGGACAGGGAAATACGCAGTATTTT. The full variable domain, completed using reference TRBV7-2 and TRBJ2-3, is GAGVSQSPSNKVTEKGKDVELRCDPISGHTALYWYRQSLGQGLEFLIYFQGNSAPDKSGLPSDRFSAERTGGSVSTLTIQRTQQEDSAVYLCASSRVPGQGNTQYFGPGTRLTVL.

This chain joins TRBV20-1 and TRBJ2-7, with D perhaps TRBD2 (6 bases). V shed 3 bases and J shed 2 bases, with 11 bases lying between them. Germline V gives CDR1 DFQATT, CDR2 SNEGSKA (reference sequence). The CDR3 consists of 13 residues. This chain's CDR3 is CSASGTETYEQYF. The CDR3 DNA is TGCAGTGCTAGTGGGACTGAAACCTACGAGCAGTACTTC.

In this sample, this clonotype turned up a few times. The V and J genes are TRBV29-1 and TRBJ2-7; D is perhaps TRBD2 (6 bases). The CDR3 runs to 13 residues. Germline V gene lookup returns CDR1 SQVTM and CDR2 ANQGSEA. Trimming shortened V by 6 bases and J by 0 bases, and 12 bases separated the two germline ends. The CDR3 DNA reads TGCAGCGTGGCGGGACGGCTCTCCTACGAGCAGTACTTC. It encodes CSVAGRLSYEQYF.

There are many counts of this clonotype. J is TRBJ1-5 and V is TRBV29-1; 8 positions match TRBD1. Per germline, CDR1 SQVTM and CDR2 ANQGSEA. V shed 4 bases, J shed 3 bases, and the junction held 11 bases outside the gene matches. The CDR3 loop spans 16 amino acids. In nucleotides, the CDR3 is TGCAGCGTTGTCCTTCTCGGGACAGGCCTCAATCAGCCCCAGCATTTT. This codes for CSVVLLGTGLNQPQHF.

This clonotype showed up many times. J is TRBJ2-3 and V is TRBV11-2; 7 bases map to TRBD1. J was trimmed by 0 bases and V by 3 bases; bases with no gene match: 6. This CDR3 region has 16 residues. Germline assignment: CDR1 SGHAT and CDR2 FQNNGV. In nucleotides, the CDR3 is TGTGCCAGCAGCTTCGGGACAGCATATAGCACAGATACGCAGTATTTT. Its translation is CASSFGTAYSTDTQYF.